The entry below gives a single T cell receptor beta chain sequence along with its context. Its matching antigen is unknown. This record belongs to a study of T cells after posttransplantation cyclophosphamide. The V gene lost 7 bases and the J gene lost 4 bases, with 14 bases spanning the gap. In germline, CDR1 is LNHDA, CDR2 SQIVND (reference sequence). There are 14 residues in the CDR3. Findings and caveats of the study: Later post-transplant blood repertoires were often dominated by donor CD8+ memory clones. Blood and skin or GI T cell repertoires showed limited TRB overlap.

Here immunoSEQ multiplex PCR was the method, and the copy in TCRdb shows in-frame clones only, minus some. The data contain roughly 30,000 clones, about 90% of them singletons. The chain joins TRBV19 to TRBJ1-5; D not resolved. The sequenced sample was PBMCs. The TCR was taken from a woman between 40 and 55 years old with a blood cancer, CMV-positive, and with a related stem cell donor. CDR3 bases: TGTGCCAGTACCCAGGACTGGGGAAATCAGCCCCAGCATTTT. Translated: CASTQDWGNQPQHF. Supplemented by reference TRBV19 and TRBJ1-5, the full variable domain reads DGGITQSPKYLFRKEGQNVTLSCEQNLNHDAMYWYRQDPGQGLRLIYYSQIVNDFQKGDIAEGYSVSREKKESFPLTVTSAQKNPTAFYLCASTQDWGNQPQHFGDGTRLSIL.